The clone carrying this T cell receptor beta chain was seen at least ten times. This sample's time point: longitudinal time-point 1 (baseline). Volunteers at a blood bank in Maryland, USA, were the healthy controls. This entry is derived from a study of neurological immune-mediated disorders. Each CDR3 protein is one row after TCRdb ran MiXCR on the 5' RACE reads. Here the sample spans some 71,000 distinct CDR3 sequences, about 10% being singletons. Germline loops: CDR1 SGHRS, CDR2 YFSETQ. The CDR3 extends over 14 amino acids. The V and J ends lost 4 bases and 8 bases respectively, with 15 bases between them.

The rearrangement joins TRBV5-1 to TRBJ1-4; D is ambiguous. Sequencing used PBMCs. This TCR was recovered from a man aged 25 to 40 in good health. The CDR3: CASSLISSGEKLFF. In DNA form, the CDR3 reads TGCGCCAGCAGCCTCATTTCGTCTGGGGAAAAACTGTTTTTT.